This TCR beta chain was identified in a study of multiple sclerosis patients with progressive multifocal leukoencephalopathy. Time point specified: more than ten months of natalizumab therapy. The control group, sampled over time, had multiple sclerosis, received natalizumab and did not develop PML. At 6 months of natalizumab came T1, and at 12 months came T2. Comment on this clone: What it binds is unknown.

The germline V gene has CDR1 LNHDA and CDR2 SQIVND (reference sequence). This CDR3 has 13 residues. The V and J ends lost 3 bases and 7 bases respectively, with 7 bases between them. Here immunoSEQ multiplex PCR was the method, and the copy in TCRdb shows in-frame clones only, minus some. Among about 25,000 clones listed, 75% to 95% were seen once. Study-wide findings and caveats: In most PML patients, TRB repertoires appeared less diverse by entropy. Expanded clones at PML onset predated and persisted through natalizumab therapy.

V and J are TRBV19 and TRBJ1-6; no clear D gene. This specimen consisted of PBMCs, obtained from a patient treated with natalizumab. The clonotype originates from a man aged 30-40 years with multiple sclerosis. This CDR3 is CASSIRGNSPLHF. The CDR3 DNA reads TGTGCCAGTAGTATTCGTGGGAATTCACCCCTCCACTTT.